These 30 T cell receptor beta chains were sequenced from one sample in a study of CD8 T cells in Susac syndrome (dated by TCRdb to the late 2010s). The library was built by means of the immunoSEQ multiplex PCR assay. RNA was extracted using the RNeasy kit, and about 0.45 to 1 ug of the RNA was reverse transcribed with random hexamers. TCRdb took the public reads, trimmed them with fastp at Q25, ran MiXCR for clone calling and kept in-frame beta chains. Rows are combined by CDR3 protein, so each entry shows the most common genes and DNA. This sample holds under 200,000 distinct CDR3 sequences; roughly 90% were observed only once. The ten most abundant clones make up about 0.1% of the sample. Sample: CD4+ T cells from PBMCs. Every receptor here comes from a human donor with Susac syndrome.

The chain recombines TRBV25-1 with TRBJ1-1, with TRBD1 matching over 8 bases. With V trimmed by 5 bases and J by 6 bases, 11 bases remained unmatched. This CDR3 has 15 residues. The germline gives CDR1 MGHDK, CDR2 SYGVNS. DNA for the CDR3: TGTGCCAGCAGTAAGTACAGGGACAGGAATTCTGAAGCTTTCTTT. It translates to CASSKYRDRNSEAFF.

This chain uses TRBV3-1 with TRBJ1-5; TRBD1 agrees at 10 bases. The V gene end was trimmed by 4 bases and the J gene end by 5 bases; junction bases not matched to a gene: 2. CDR1 LGHDT and CDR2 YNNKEL come from the germline V gene (reference sequence). There are 14 residues in the CDR3. CDR3 protein: CASSPDRGHQPQHF. For the CDR3, the DNA is TGTGCCAGCAGCCCAGACAGGGGGCATCAGCCCCAGCATTTT.

This chain uses TRBV27 with TRBJ2-1; 13 bases map to TRBD2. The germline V gene encodes CDR1 MNHEY and CDR2 SMNVEV (reference sequence). The CDR3 has 14 residues. Germline trimming cut 8 bases from V and 7 bases from J; bases unmatched to any gene: 5. The CDR3 nucleotides are TGTGCCAGCTCCGGGACTAGCGGGAAGAATGAGCAGTTCTTC. It codes for CASSGTSGKNEQFF.

The rearrangement joins TRBV5-1 to TRBJ1-2; D not resolved. V was pared by 4 bases and J by 2 bases, with 12 bases between. Germline V CDR1 and CDR2: SGHRS, YFSETQ. CDR3 length equals 14 residues. The CDR3 loop reads CASSPTSGNYGYTF. The CDR3 DNA follows: TGCGCCAGCAGCCCAACCAGTGGCAACTATGGCTACACCTTC. The full variable domain, its missing parts supplied by reference TRBV5-1 and TRBJ1-2, is KAGVTQTPRYLIKTRGQQVTLSCSPISGHRSVSWYQQTPGQGLQFLFEYFSETQRNKGNFPGRFSGRQFSNSRSEMNVSTLELGDSALYLCASSPTSGNYGYTFGSGTRLTVV.

This rearrangement joins TRBV7-2 to TRBJ2-7, with 7 bases aligning to TRBD2. The V and J ends lost 8 bases and 9 bases, in that order; junction bases with no gene match: 7. The CDR3 consists of 11 residues. Germline CDR1 SGHTA, CDR2 FQGNSA. The CDR3 DNA sequence: TGTGCCAGCCGTCTTGGGGAGGGGCAGTACTTC. Amino acids: CASRLGEGQYF. Looking up the rest from reference TRBV7-2 and TRBJ2-7 gives the full variable domain: GAGVSQSPSNKVTEKGKDVELRCDPISGHTALYWYRQSLGQGLEFLIYFQGNSAPDKSGLPSDRFSAERTGGSVSTLTIQRTQQEDSAVYLCASRLGEGQYFGPGTRLTVT.

This chain uses TRBV30 with TRBJ2-7; D possibly matches TRBD1 or TRBD2 (5 bases each). Germline V CDR1 and CDR2: GTSNPN, SVGIG (reference sequence). V lost 2 bases, J lost 2 bases, and 13 bases lay in between. CDR3 length: 14 amino acids. The CDR3 here is CAWSSRDGAYEQYF. The CDR3 DNA reads TGTGCCTGGAGTTCCCGGGACGGAGCCTACGAGCAGTACTTC.

This clonotype turned up a few times. The chain carries TRBV11-2 and TRBJ2-1; D call uncertain. This CDR3 is built from 12 residues. Trimming left V 1 base short and J 6 bases short, with 4 bases between. Germline CDR1 is SGHAT and CDR2 is FQNNGV. The CDR3 nucleotides read TGTGCCAGCAGCTTAGGTACCAATGAGCAGTTCTTC. Translation: CASSLGTNEQFF.

The chain couples TRBV6-1 to TRBJ2-5; the match to TRBD2 covers 11 bases. CDR1 is MNHNS, CDR2 SASEGT, per germline. The CDR3 length is 16 residues. The trim removed 4 bases at V and 6 bases at J, leaving 10 bases unmatched. The CDR3: CASSGVAGGPGKTQYF. DNA of the CDR3: TGTGCCAGCAGTGGAGTAGCGGGAGGGCCTGGGAAGACCCAGTACTTC.

There are a few counts of this clonotype. The rearrangement joins TRBV20-1 to TRBJ2-7; D could derive from TRBD1 or TRBD2 (5 bases each). The CDR3 runs 14 residues. Germline V gene data show CDR1 as DFQATT and CDR2 as SNEGSKA (reference sequence). V lost 1 base and J lost 6, with 16 bases in between. CDR3 nucleotide sequence: TGCAGTGCTAGAGTTAACACTAGGGGATTCGAGCAGTACTTC. This translates into CSARVNTRGFEQYF.

The rearrangement uses TRBV18 and TRBJ1-5; weak D call: TRBD1 (6 bases). V was trimmed by 3 bases and J by 4 bases, leaving 13 bases between them. The CDR3 runs to 15 residues. Germline CDR1 reads KGHSH; CDR2 reads LQKENI. CDR3 residues: CASSPPGALNQPQHF. Written as DNA, the CDR3 is TGTGCCAGCTCACCCCCGGGGGCCCTGAATCAGCCCCAGCATTTT.

This chain uses TRBV28 with TRBJ2-2, with 8 bases that match TRBD2. The germline CDR1 and CDR2 sequences are MDHEN and SYDVKM. Trimming took 6 bases from V and 5 from J; bases not matched to a gene: 5. CDR3 length equals 14 residues. The CDR3 region has the DNA TGTGCCAGCAGCCAGCGGGAGAGAACCGGGGAGCTGTTTTTT. Translating gives CASSQRERTGELFF.

In its sample, this clonotype was seen once. The chain couples TRBV19 to TRBJ2-1; D assignment may be TRBD1 or TRBD2 (6 bases each). The CDR3 sequence is 16 residues long. Trimming took off 4 bases at V and 2 bases at J, with 15 bases between the two ends. Germline CDR1 LNHDA, CDR2 SQIVND (reference sequence). The CDR3 spells CASSKGGLAPYNEQFF. For the CDR3, the DNA is TGTGCCAGTAGTAAGGGGGGACTTGCCCCCTACAATGAGCAGTTCTTC.

V is TRBV30 and J is TRBJ2-1, with unresolved D. V shed 0 bases and J shed 9 bases, with 6 bases lying between them. Germline assignment: CDR1 GTSNPN and CDR2 SVGIG (reference sequence). CDR3 length: 11 amino acids. CDR3 protein: CAWSVTTEQFF. CDR3 nucleotide sequence: TGTGCCTGGAGTGTAACTACTGAGCAGTTCTTC.

The chain combines TRBV28 with TRBJ2-3; 13 nucleotides match TRBD2. The trim removed 5 bases at V and 5 bases at J, leaving 13 bases unmatched. The CDR3 runs to 18 residues. CDR1 and CDR2 from the germline V gene are MDHEN and SYDVKM. CDR3 in amino acids: CASSPQGLGTSGKDTQYF. CDR3 in DNA: TGTGCCAGCAGTCCACAGGGGCTGGGGACTAGCGGGAAAGATACGCAGTATTTT.

This chain connects TRBV28 to TRBJ2-7; a possible D gene is TRBD2 (7 bases). The CDR3 sequence is 13 residues long. V gave up 7 bases and J gave up 3 bases, with 13 bases separating them. Germline V CDR1 and CDR2: MDHEN, SYDVKM. The CDR3 reads CASNQGGGYEQYF. CDR3 sequence (DNA): TGTGCCAGCAACCAAGGGGGGGGCTACGAGCAGTACTTC. The full variable domain, with the rest looked up from reference TRBV28 and TRBJ2-7, is DVKVTQSSRYLVKRTGEKVFLECVQDMDHENMFWYRQDPGLGLRLIYFSYDVKMKEKGDIPEGYSVSREKKERFSLILESASTNQTSMYLCASNQGGGYEQYFGPGTRLTVT.

The chain is built from TRBV7-9 and TRBJ2-7; D remains ambiguous. The CDR3 consists of 16 residues. V was trimmed by 4 bases and J by 0 bases, leaving 16 bases between them. Germline CDR1 and CDR2: SEHNR and FQNEAQ (reference sequence). The CDR3 spells CASSSFSAASSYEQYF. The CDR3 DNA reads as TGTGCCAGCAGCTCCTTCTCTGCCGCCAGCTCCTACGAGCAGTACTTC.

CDR3 region: CASSDKKGGTNVLTF. CDR3 coding DNA: TGTGCCAGCAGTGATAAAAAGGGGGGGACCAACGTCCTGACTTTC. V and J are TRBV25-1 and TRBJ2-6; D perhaps matches TRBD2 (7 bases). With 3 bases removed from V and 8 bases from J, the gap between germline ends came to 14 bases. CDR1 and CDR2 from the germline V gene are MGHDK and SYGVNS. The CDR3 length is 15 residues.

The V and J genes are TRBV15 and TRBJ2-1; D is ambiguous. Germline CDR1 and CDR2: LNHNV and YYDKDF (reference sequence). This CDR3 has 16 residues. Trimming removed 4 bases at V and 0 bases at J, with 13 bases between. The CDR3: CATSTRRRSSYNEQFF. For the CDR3, the DNA is TGTGCCACCAGCACCCGTCGGCGGAGCTCCTACAATGAGCAGTTCTTC. Full variable domain (rest looked up from reference TRBV15 and TRBJ2-1): DAMVIQNPRYQVTQFGKPVTLSCSQTLNHNVMYWYQQKSSQAPKLLFHYYDKDFNNEADTPDNFQSRRPNTSFCFLDIRSPGLGDTAMYLCATSTRRRSSYNEQFFGPGTRLTVL.

This chain uses TRBV28 with TRBJ2-7, with D possibly TRBD2 on 5 matching bases. CDR3 length equals 15 residues. The V end lost 6 bases, the J end lost 2 bases, and 17 bases lay between the germline ends. CDR1 is MDHEN, CDR2 SYDVKM, per germline. CDR3 nucleotides: TGTGCCAGCAGCTCCGCAGCCGGGGATACCTACGAGCAGTACTTC. As protein: CASSSAAGDTYEQYF.

J is TRBJ1-2 and V is TRBV4-1; a possible D gene is TRBD1 (5 bases). Germline CDR1 and CDR2: MGHRA and YSYEKL. Between the trimmed V and J ends, which lost 4 bases and 0 bases, there was a span of 12 bases. There are 15 residues in the CDR3. CDR3 DNA sequence: TGCGCCAGCAGCCTCGACGGGACCTCTAACTATGGCTACACCTTC. This gives the protein CASSLDGTSNYGYTF.

The chain employs TRBV12-3 or TRBV12-4 and TRBJ1-4; 8 nucleotides match TRBD1. This CDR3 is built from 14 residues. V lost 6 bases to trimming and J lost 8 bases; unmatched junction nucleotides: 8. CDR3 nucleotide sequence: TGTGCCAGCAGCCTTGGACAGGGTCGGGAAAAACTGTTTTTT. Translation: CASSLGQGREKLFF.

The genes are TRBV20-1 and TRBJ2-7; 9 bases map to TRBD1. The germline CDR1 and CDR2 sequences are DFQATT and SNEGSKA (reference sequence). V lost 5 bases to trimming and J lost 0 bases; unmatched junction nucleotides: 11. The CDR3 covers 16 residues. CDR3 protein: CSAYRQGVLLSYEQYF. For the CDR3, the DNA is TGCAGTGCTTATAGACAGGGGGTCCTCCTCTCCTACGAGCAGTACTTC.

This chain links TRBV21-1 with TRBJ2-7. TRBV21-1 is reported as a pseudogene. The CDR3 is made up of 14 amino acids. CDR3 in amino acids: CASSTHGTPYEQYF. Written as DNA, the CDR3 is TGTGCCAGCAGCACACACGGAACTCCCTACGAGCAGTACTTC.

The chain couples TRBV7-9 to TRBJ2-1, with a tentative D call TRBD2 (5 bases). CDR1 is SEHNR, CDR2 FQNEAQ, per germline (reference sequence). Trimming removed 3 bases from V and 10 bases from J, with 19 bases in between. The CDR3 has 15 amino acids. DNA for the CDR3: TGTGCCAGCAGCTTTAGGTCAGCGGCCCCGGGGGAGCAGTTCTTC. It yields the protein CASSFRSAAPGEQFF.

The V gene is TRBV3-1, the J gene TRBJ2-7, with 9 bases identical to TRBD2. This CDR3 has 14 residues. Germline CDR1 LGHDT, CDR2 YNNKEL (reference sequence). J was trimmed by 0 bases and V by 3 bases; bases with no gene match: 0. Here the CDR3 reads CASSHSGGSYEQYF. CDR3 bases: TGTGCCAGCAGCCATAGCGGGGGCTCCTACGAGCAGTACTTC.

The rearrangement joins TRBV10-3 to TRBJ2-5; D call uncertain. The germline V gene has CDR1 ENHRY and CDR2 SYGVKD. V was shortened by 4 bases and J by 2 bases, with 8 bases between the two germline ends. The CDR3 has 13 amino acids. The CDR3 DNA reads as TGTGCCATCAGTGGTAGAGGACAAGAGACCCAGTACTTC. Translated, it gives CAISGRGQETQYF.

The chain is built from TRBV20-1 and TRBJ1-2; D gene unclear. CDR1 and CDR2 from the germline V gene are DFQATT and SNEGSKA (reference sequence). V was pared by 3 bases and J by 6 bases, with 5 bases between. CDR3 length equals 10 residues. CDR3 region: CSASSNGYTF. The CDR3 nucleotides are TGCAGTGCTAGTAGCAATGGCTACACCTTC.

The J gene is TRBJ2-3, the V gene TRBV10-3; weak D call: TRBD2 (7 bases). The CDR3 runs 17 residues. Trimming pared 10 bases from V and 3 bases from J, leaving 26 bases between. Germline CDR1 reads ENHRY; CDR2 reads SYGVKD. This CDR3 reads CATTQMRGGGSTDTQYF. The CDR3 DNA reads TGTGCCACCACCCAAATGCGAGGGGGAGGGAGTACAGATACGCAGTATTTT.

This rearrangement joins TRBV28 to TRBJ1-2; the D is unclear. The V gene lost 4 bases and the J gene lost 0 bases, with 3 bases spanning the gap. CDR3 length: 12 amino acids. Germline V gene sequence: CDR1 MDHEN, CDR2 SYDVKM. DNA for the CDR3: TGTGCCAGCAGTTCGCCTAACTATGGCTACACCTTC. Amino acid sequence: CASSSPNYGYTF.

CDR3 DNA: TGTGCCAGCAGTGCGTTTTGGGGGCCAGGAAACACCATATATTTT. Amino acid sequence: CASSAFWGPGNTIYF. This chain joins TRBV6-6 and TRBJ1-3; possibly TRBD1 for D (6 bases). Germline V gene data show CDR1 as MNHNY and CDR2 as SVGAGI (reference sequence). The CDR3 loop spans 15 amino acids. Trimming took 5 bases from V and 4 from J, leaving 15 bases between them.